The present entry profiles one TCR beta chain with its context. What it binds is not known. CD45RO-negative cells were positively selected for CCR7, leaving out terminally differentiated effector memory CD45RA+ cells. Sorted-subset replicate PCR reactions contained roughly 190 ng DNA, corresponding to some 29,000 T cell genomes. In the authors' methods: Filtering differed, since immunoSEQ gave only junction sequences and no quality scores. Clones were sequenced by immunoSEQ multiplex PCR, and TCRdb holds only the in-frame ones, with some missing. V and J calls plus clone size are reproduced from that table; the DNA served to infer D and trimming. The table lists around 2,000,000 clones, about 95% of them singletons. This CDR3 has 13 residues. Trimming cost V 6 bases and J 4 bases; bases outside gene matches: 6. Germline V gene lookup returns CDR1 LNHDA and CDR2 SQIVND (reference sequence). The data are from a study of shared clonotypes between healthy human individuals.

The study's findings and limits: The generation probabilities recorded for non-shared clonotypes fell below those of clonotypes shared by all four donors. Researchers sampled blood only, noting tissue repertoires likely differ.

This clonotype originated in a man between 18 and 29 years old in good health. Sequenced material: naive CD8+ T cells sorted from blood. J is TRBJ2-7 and V is TRBV19; 7 positions match TRBD1. The CDR3 coding sequence is TGTGCCAGTAGCTTCAGCAGGGGGTACGAGCAGTACTTC. Its translation is CASSFSRGYEQYF.